Shown below are 22 T cell receptor beta chains from a single sample sequenced in a study of early T cells in non-severe SARS-CoV-2 infection. TCRdb itself ran the 5' RACE reads through MiXCR, one entry per CDR3 protein. Of more than 85,000 distinct CDR3 sequences in the sample, approximately 16% were seen once. Source material: whole blood. The receptors stem from an adult who was a healthcare worker with PCR-confirmed SARS-CoV-2 infection or an uninfected control (not recorded which).

The rearrangement uses TRBV6-1 and TRBJ1-1, with TRBD1 identical over 8 bases. Germline CDR1 is MNHNS and CDR2 is SASEGT. This CDR3 has 12 residues. After removal of 6 bases from V and 7 bases from J, the junction contained 4 bases not matched to a gene. The CDR3 nucleotides are TGTGCCAGCAGGGGACAGGAACTTGAAGCTTTCTTT. Protein product: CASRGQELEAFF.

Only a few counts were recorded for this clonotype. The chain couples TRBV29-1 to TRBJ1-1; tentative D call: TRBD1 (5 bases). Trimming took off 3 bases at V and 0 bases at J, with 11 bases between the two ends. The CDR3 spans 14 residues. Per germline, CDR1 SQVTM and CDR2 ANQGSEA. In DNA, the CDR3 is TGCAGCGTTGACGACAGATTTATGAACACTGAAGCTTTCTTT. Its translation is CSVDDRFMNTEAFF.

The rearrangement uses TRBV28 and TRBJ2-7; no clear D. Trimming took 10 bases from V and 2 from J, leaving 24 bases between them. This CDR3 has 16 amino acids. Germline CDR1 is MDHEN and CDR2 is SYDVKM. The CDR3 is CATAQPPSFITYEQYF. In DNA form, the CDR3 reads TGTGCCACAGCACAGCCCCCCAGCTTTATCACCTACGAGCAGTACTTC.

This clonotype was observed many times. The chain couples TRBV30 to TRBJ2-5; D tentatively fits TRBD1 or TRBD2 (5 bases each). From germline, CDR1 is GTSNPN and CDR2 SVGIG (reference sequence). CDR3 length: 11 residues. The V end lost 1 base, the J end lost 9 bases, and 9 bases lay between the germline ends. CDR3 residues: CAWSGLGAQYF. Written as DNA, the CDR3 is TGTGCCTGGAGTGGCCTGGGGGCCCAGTACTTC.

This clonotype has a handful of counts. The chain employs TRBV10-2 and TRBJ1-6; TRBD1 is a possible D gene (5 bases). The V end was cut by 2 bases, the J end by 9 bases, with 8 bases between. The CDR3 consists of 13 residues. CDR1 and CDR2 from the germline V gene are WSHSY and SAAADI. CDR3 loop: CASSEGRASPLHF. In DNA form, the CDR3 reads TGCGCCAGCAGTGAGGGCAGGGCTTCACCCCTCCACTTT.

J is TRBJ2-1 and V is TRBV20-1; D not certain. CDR1 and CDR2 (germline): DFQATT, SNEGSKA (reference sequence). V dropped 0 bases and J dropped 9 bases, with 12 bases sitting between them. The length of the CDR3 is 13 residues. Here the CDR3 reads CSARDTRIGEQFF. Written as DNA, the CDR3 is TGCAGTGCTAGAGATACACGAATCGGTGAGCAGTTCTTC.

This clonotype was seen more than once but under ten times. V and J are TRBV12-5 and TRBJ2-1; D may correspond to TRBD1 or TRBD2 (7 bases each). V lost 6 bases to trimming and J lost 5 bases, with 17 bases between them. The CDR3 totals 15 residues. From germline, CDR1 is LGHNT and CDR2 FRNRAP. The CDR3 here is CASGGSGTANNEQFF. The CDR3 coding sequence is TGTGCTAGTGGGGGAAGCGGGACAGCTAACAATGAGCAGTTCTTC.

This clonotype appeared a few times. J is TRBJ2-7 and V is TRBV28; D may be TRBD2 (6 bases). CDR3 length: 15 amino acids. CDR1 MDHEN and CDR2 SYDVKM come from the germline V gene. V lost 0 bases to trimming and J lost 6 bases, with 15 bases between them. CDR3 DNA: TGTGCCAGCAGTTTATGGAACCAGGGAGGTAGCGAGCAGTACTTC. Residues: CASSLWNQGGSEQYF.

The chain carries TRBV5-6 and TRBJ2-7, with D unclear. Germline CDR1 reads SGHDT; CDR2 reads YYEEEE. V was trimmed by 3 bases and J by 3 bases, leaving 7 bases between them. This CDR3 region has 12 residues. The CDR3 loop is CASSSSIYEQYF. Written as DNA, the CDR3 is TGTGCCAGCAGCTCCTCCATCTACGAGCAGTACTTC.

The chain employs TRBV12-3 or TRBV12-4 and TRBJ1-2; 9 nucleotides match TRBD1. The CDR3 consists of 13 residues. V dropped 5 bases and J dropped 7; count of bases not matched to a gene: 5. The DNA for the CDR3 is TGTGCCAGCAGTCCGGGACAGGGCCTTGGCTACACCTTC. Its translation is CASSPGQGLGYTF.

J is TRBJ1-2 and V is TRBV29-1; D uncertain. CDR1 and CDR2 from the germline V gene are SQVTM and ANQGSEA. This CDR3 has 14 residues. V dropped 4 bases and J dropped 4 bases, with 16 bases sitting between them. CDR3 sequence reads: CSVAPLSPLYGYTF. CDR3 sequence (DNA): TGCAGCGTTGCCCCGTTGAGCCCTCTCTATGGCTACACCTTC. Filled out from reference TRBV29-1 and TRBJ1-2, the complete variable domain reads SAVISQKPSRDICQRGTSLTIQCQVDSQVTMMFWYRQQPGQSLTLIATANQGSEATYESGFVIDKFPISRPNLTFSTLTVSNMSPEDSSIYLCSVAPLSPLYGYTFGSGTRLTVV.

The table lists this clonotype with a few counts. The chain has TRBV14 and TRBJ2-7; D call uncertain. This CDR3 has 11 residues. Per the germline V gene, CDR1 is SGHDN and CDR2 is FVKESK. Trimming removed 5 bases at V and 6 bases at J, with 8 bases between. CDR3 DNA sequence: TGTGCCAGCAGCTCTTTCTCCGAGCAGTACTTC. Its translation: CASSSFSEQYF.

This clonotype was detected a few times. The rearrangement uses TRBV4-3 and TRBJ2-1; TRBD1 agrees at 10 bases. Germline values: CDR1 LGHNA, CDR2 YSLEER. The CDR3 runs 18 residues. The V segment lost 0 bases and the J segment 0 bases; nucleotides outside the gene matches: 5. The DNA of the CDR3 is TGCGCCAGCAGCCAAGAGCGGACAGGGGGTTTCTCCTACAATGAGCAGTTCTTC. Translating it yields CASSQERTGGFSYNEQFF.

This chain links TRBV6-2 or TRBV6-3 with TRBJ2-1; D may be TRBD1 (6 bases). The V and J ends lost 4 bases and 9 bases respectively, with 16 bases between them. This CDR3 comprises 14 residues. Looked up from germline, CDR1 is MNHEY and CDR2 is SVGEGT. The DNA for the CDR3 is TGTGCCAGCAGTTCAACAGGGATTACGGGTGAGCAGTTCTTC. This translates into CASSSTGITGEQFF.

The chain carries TRBV7-2 and TRBJ2-7; D unresolved. The CDR3 has 13 amino acids. The germline V and J ends were trimmed by 5 bases and 2 bases, with 10 bases remaining between them. CDR1 SGHTA and CDR2 FQGNSA come from the germline V gene. This CDR3 is CASSPSYTYEQYF. CDR3 nucleotides: TGTGCCAGCAGCCCCAGTTATACCTACGAGCAGTACTTC.

In this sample, this clonotype turned up a few times. The chain recombines TRBV29-1 with TRBJ1-1, with D possibly being TRBD1 (6 bases). The CDR3 loop spans 13 amino acids. CDR1 is SQVTM, CDR2 ANQGSEA, per germline. V lost 7 bases and J 0 bases, leaving 12 bases between the germline ends. CDR3 sequence (DNA): TGCAGCGCGCGACAGGACATGAACACTGAAGCTTTCTTT. Its protein is CSARQDMNTEAFF.

This sequence joins TRBV2 and TRBJ2-1; D might be TRBD1 or TRBD2, each matching 5 bases. The germline gives CDR1 SNHLY, CDR2 FYNNEI. Trimming took 10 bases from V and 7 from J, leaving 20 bases between them. This CDR3 is built from 14 residues. The CDR3 DNA follows: TGTGCCATCCAGGGCCCCAGTTCGGGGAATGAGCAGTTCTTC. The encoded protein is CAIQGPSSGNEQFF.

This clonotype was detected a few times. This chain connects TRBV7-6 to TRBJ2-5; TRBD2 matches 10 bases. Per germline, CDR1 SGHVS and CDR2 FNYEAQ. The CDR3 is 16 amino acids. J lost 4 bases, V lost 2 bases, and 7 bases had no gene match. CDR3 residues: CASSLPSGGSGETQYF. The CDR3 nucleotides are TGTGCCAGCAGCTTACCTAGCGGGGGTAGTGGAGAGACCCAGTACTTC.

This clonotype was picked up a small number of times. The gene calls are TRBV28 and TRBJ2-7; 9 nucleotides match TRBD2. Germline-derived CDR1 and CDR2 are MDHEN and SYDVKM. Unmatched junction bases numbered 8, after V lost 2 bases and J lost 3 bases. The CDR3 spans 16 residues. The CDR3: CASSLEGLASYYEQYF. In DNA form, the CDR3 reads TGTGCCAGCAGTTTAGAAGGACTAGCGAGCTACTACGAGCAGTACTTC.

This clonotype was counted at least ten times. The rearrangement links TRBV5-1 to TRBJ2-1; 11 nucleotides align to TRBD2. CDR3 size: 17 residues. Germline V gives CDR1 SGHRS, CDR2 YFSETQ. With 3 bases clipped from V and 4 bases from J, the junction kept 9 bases outside the gene matches. CDR3 sequence: CASSSPPGLAAYNEQFF. CDR3 DNA: TGCGCCAGCAGCTCCCCCCCGGGACTAGCGGCATACAATGAGCAGTTCTTC.

A remark on this clonotype: A junction end diverges from the germline sequence, so it may reflect a read error. The chain employs TRBV6-2 or TRBV6-3 and TRBJ2-7; perhaps TRBD2 as D (5 bases). Germline values: CDR1 MNHEY, CDR2 SVGEGT. The CDR3 is 12 residues long. This chain's CDR3 is CARSYSGHEQYF. CDR3 bases: TGTGCCAGAAGTTACAGCGGCCACGAGCAGTACTTC.

As concerns this clonotype: One junction end disagrees with the germline gene, perhaps due to a read error. In nucleotides, the CDR3 is TGCGCAGAGGGCGGTGAGACCCAGTACTTC. It codes for CAEGGETQYF. The chain couples TRBV6-1 to TRBJ2-5; possibly TRBD2 for D (5 bases). Germline V CDR1 and CDR2: MNHNS, SASEGT. This CDR3 region has 10 residues.